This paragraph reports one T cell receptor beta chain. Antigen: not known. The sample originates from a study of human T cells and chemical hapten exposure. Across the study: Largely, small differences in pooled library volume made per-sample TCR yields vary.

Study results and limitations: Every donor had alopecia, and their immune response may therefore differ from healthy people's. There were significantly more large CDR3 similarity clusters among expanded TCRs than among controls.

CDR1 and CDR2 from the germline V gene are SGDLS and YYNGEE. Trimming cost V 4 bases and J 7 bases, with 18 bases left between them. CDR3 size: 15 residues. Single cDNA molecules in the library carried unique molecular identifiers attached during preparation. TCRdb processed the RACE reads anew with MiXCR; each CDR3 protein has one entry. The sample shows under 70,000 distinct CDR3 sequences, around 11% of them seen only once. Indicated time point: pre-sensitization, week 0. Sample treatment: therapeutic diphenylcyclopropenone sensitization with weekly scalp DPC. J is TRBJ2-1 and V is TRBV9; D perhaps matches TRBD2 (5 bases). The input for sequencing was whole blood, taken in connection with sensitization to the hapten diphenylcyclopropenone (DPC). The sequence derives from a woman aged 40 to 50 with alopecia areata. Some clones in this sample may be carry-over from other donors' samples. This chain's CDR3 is CASSPGLPLTNEQFF. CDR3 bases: TGTGCCAGCAGCCCAGGACTTCCACTTACTAATGAGCAGTTCTTC.